These T cell receptor beta chains were read from a single sample in a study of pediatric ulcerative colitis. Measured with immunoSEQ multiplex PCR; TCRdb has only the in-frame clones, and not every one. Among about 64,000 clones listed, approximately 87% were seen once. The sequenced sample consisted of blood. The receptors were sampled from a boy aged 5-17 years with severe ulcerative colitis. The CDR3 runs from the conserved cysteine through the conserved F or W. D genes are given only for firm matches. Size tells how often a clone was seen (once, few, many) or the class of an expanded clone, and some rows leave it out.

D gene: -
clone size: few
V gene: TRBV7-9
J gene: TRBJ2-7
CDR3 DNA: TGTGCCAGCAGCTACGGGAACGCCTACGAGCAGTACTTC
CDR3 protein: CASSYGNAYEQYF

D gene: TRBD2
clone size: -
V gene: TRBV9
J gene: TRBJ2-1
CDR3 DNA: TGTGCCAGCAGCGTCTCGGACGGCGGGAGCAATGAGCAGTTCTTC
CDR3 protein: CASSVSDGGSNEQFF

D gene: TRBD2
clone size: -
V gene: TRBV19
J gene: TRBJ2-7
CDR3 DNA: TGTGCCAGTAGTATTAGCGGGAGGGCTACCCCCTACGAGCAGTACTTC
CDR3 protein: CASSISGRATPYEQYF

D gene: -
clone size: -
V gene: TRBV6-1
J gene: TRBJ1-1
CDR3 DNA: TGTGCCAGCAGTGAAGCCGGGGGTTTCAACACTGAAGCTTTCTTT
CDR3 protein: CASSEAGGFNTEAFF

D gene: -
clone size: -
V gene: TRBV6-4
J gene: TRBJ2-7
CDR3 DNA: TGTGCCAGCAACCCCGTTTCGGGGGGCGCGCAGTACTTC
CDR3 protein: CASNPVSGGAQYF

D gene: -
clone size: -
V gene: TRBV7-9
J gene: TRBJ2-1
CDR3 DNA: TGTGCCAGCAGCTTAGGCGGGGAGCCCTACAATGAGCAGTTCTTC
CDR3 protein: CASSLGGEPYNEQFF

D gene: -
clone size: -
V gene: TRBV27
J gene: TRBJ1-1
CDR3 DNA: TGTGCCAGCAGTCCCAGAGACACCCTGAACACTGAAGCTTTCTTT
CDR3 protein: CASSPRDTLNTEAFF

D gene: -
clone size: -
V gene: TRBV5-4
J gene: TRBJ1-1
CDR3 DNA: TGTGCCAGCAGCCAAGAAGGGACTAGGATGAACACTGAAGCTTTCTTT
CDR3 protein: CASSQEGTRMNTEAFF

D gene: TRBD1
clone size: -
V gene: TRBV27
J gene: TRBJ2-7
CDR3 DNA: TGTGCCAGCAGTTTGGACAGGGGACACGAGCAGTACTTC
CDR3 protein: CASSLDRGHEQYF

D gene: -
clone size: -
V gene: TRBV19
J gene: TRBJ1-5
CDR3 DNA: TGTGCCAGTAGTATCGGAGGGAGAAGCAATCAGCCCCAGCATTTT
CDR3 protein: CASSIGGRSNQPQHF

D gene: -
clone size: -
V gene: TRBV7-7
J gene: TRBJ2-5
CDR3 DNA: TGTGCTAGCAGCTTAGGCCAGGGGTTTCAAGAGACCCAGTACTTC
CDR3 protein: CASSLGQGFQETQYF

D gene: TRBD2
clone size: -
V gene: TRBV5-6
J gene: TRBJ2-3
CDR3 DNA: TGTGCCAGCAGCCTAGGGACTAGCGGTCTCACAGATACGCAGTATTTT
CDR3 protein: CASSLGTSGLTDTQYF

D gene: -
clone size: once
V gene: TRBV11-2
J gene: TRBJ2-7
CDR3 DNA: TGTGCCAGCAGCCCCCCTGGCACAAACTACGAGCAGTACTTC
CDR3 protein: CASSPPGTNYEQYF

D gene: -
clone size: few
V gene: TRBV6-4
J gene: TRBJ1-1
CDR3 DNA: TGTGCCAGCAGTGAGAGGGACAACACTGAAGCTTTCTTT
CDR3 protein: CASSERDNTEAFF

D gene: -
clone size: -
V gene: TRBV9
J gene: TRBJ1-2
CDR3 DNA: TGTGCCAGCAGCGTAGGAAGCCAGAACTATGGCTACACCTTC
CDR3 protein: CASSVGSQNYGYTF

D gene: -
clone size: -
V gene: TRBV2
J gene: TRBJ2-7
CDR3 DNA: TGTGCCAGCAGCCCAGTGGCCCCCTCCTACGAGCAGTACTTC
CDR3 protein: CASSPVAPSYEQYF

D gene: -
clone size: -
V gene: TRBV9
J gene: TRBJ1-1
CDR3 DNA: TGTGCCAGCAGCGCGGACACTGAAGCTTTCTTT
CDR3 protein: CASSADTEAFF

D gene: TRBD2
clone size: once
V gene: TRBV29-1
J gene: TRBJ2-3
CDR3 DNA: TGCAGCACCGGACTAGCGGGAGTCACAGATACGCAGTATTTT
CDR3 protein: CSTGLAGVTDTQYF

D gene: -
clone size: -
V gene: TRBV2
J gene: TRBJ2-7
CDR3 DNA: TGTGCCAGCAGTTACAACAGCTTCTACGAGCAGTACTTC
CDR3 protein: CASSYNSFYEQYF

D gene: TRBD2
clone size: once
V gene: TRBV6-4
J gene: TRBJ2-3
CDR3 DNA: TGTGCCAGCAGTGACGGGACTAGCGGGCCAGATACGCAGTATTTT
CDR3 protein: CASSDGTSGPDTQYF

D gene: -
clone size: -
V gene: TRBV11-2
J gene: TRBJ1-1
CDR3 DNA: TGTGCCAGCAGCTTAACGGGGGTTAAAGGTGAAGCTTTCTTT
CDR3 protein: CASSLTGVKGEAFF

D gene: -
clone size: -
V gene: TRBV5-4
J gene: TRBJ1-2
CDR3 DNA: TGTGCCAGCAGCTTCCGACAGATTATAAACTATGGCTACACCTTC
CDR3 protein: CASSFRQIINYGYTF

D gene: -
clone size: -
V gene: TRBV27
J gene: TRBJ2-2
CDR3 DNA: TGTGCCAGCAGTCCATTACAGGGGAACACCGGGGAGCTGTTTTTT
CDR3 protein: CASSPLQGNTGELFF

D gene: TRBD1
clone size: -
V gene: TRBV19
J gene: TRBJ2-1
CDR3 DNA: TGTGCCAGTAGTATTGGGGACAGGGGTTTGAATGAGCAGTTCTTC
CDR3 protein: CASSIGDRGLNEQFF

D gene: -
clone size: -
V gene: TRBV28
J gene: TRBJ1-3
CDR3 DNA: TGTGCCAGCAGTTTTGCCGGGACTGGAAACACCATATATTTT
CDR3 protein: CASSFAGTGNTIYF

D gene: -
clone size: -
V gene: TRBV27
J gene: TRBJ1-4
CDR3 DNA: TGTGCCAGCAGTTTAAGGGGACCGGCAGTTAATGAAAAACTGTTTTTT
CDR3 protein: CASSLRGPAVNEKLFF

D gene: -
clone size: -
V gene: TRBV2
J gene: TRBJ1-1
CDR3 DNA: TGTGCCAGAAAGGACGGTTTGAACACTGAAGCTTTCTTT
CDR3 protein: CARKDGLNTEAFF

D gene: -
clone size: -
V gene: TRBV10-3
J gene: TRBJ1-2
CDR3 DNA: TGTGCCATCAGGCCGAACTCGGGGGGCGGAAACTATGGCTACACCTTC
CDR3 protein: CAIRPNSGGGNYGYTF

D gene: TRBD1
clone size: medium-sized
V gene: TRBV27
J gene: TRBJ2-7
CDR3 DNA: TGTGCCAGCCCTCCCCCCCGGACAGGGTGCCACGAGCAGTACTTC
CDR3 protein: CASPPPRTGCHEQYF

D gene: TRBD2
clone size: -
V gene: TRBV19
J gene: TRBJ2-1
CDR3 DNA: TGTGCCAGTAGTATTGTAGCGGGTATTCACAATGAGCAGTTCTTC
CDR3 protein: CASSIVAGIHNEQFF

D gene: -
clone size: -
V gene: TRBV6-5
J gene: TRBJ2-1
CDR3 DNA: TGTGCCAGCAGTCTCCTACCCGGGGCACTCAATGAGCAGTTCTTC
CDR3 protein: CASSLLPGALNEQFF

D gene: -
clone size: -
V gene: TRBV11-1
J gene: TRBJ2-7
CDR3 DNA: TGTGCCAGCAGCCAAGACCGAGATTCCTCCTACGAGCAGTACTTC
CDR3 protein: CASSQDRDSSYEQYF

D gene: -
clone size: -
V gene: TRBV4-1
J gene: TRBJ2-2
CDR3 DNA: TGCGCCAGCAGCCTCGGCGGAGCCAACACCGGGGAGCTGTTTTTT
CDR3 protein: CASSLGGANTGELFF

D gene: TRBD2
clone size: -
V gene: TRBV7-2
J gene: TRBJ2-3
CDR3 DNA: TGTGCCAGCAGCTCTAGCGGGACCAACACAGATACGCAGTATTTT
CDR3 protein: CASSSSGTNTDTQYF

D gene: -
clone size: -
V gene: TRBV7-2
J gene: TRBJ2-3
CDR3 DNA: TGTGCCAGCAGCTTACAACGCACAGATACGCAGTATTTT
CDR3 protein: CASSLQRTDTQYF

D gene: TRBD2
clone size: -
V gene: TRBV4-3
J gene: TRBJ2-4
CDR3 DNA: TGCGCCAGCAGCCAGTATAGCGGGAGCTCCAAAAACATTCAGTACTTC
CDR3 protein: CASSQYSGSSKNIQYF